This TCR beta chain emerged from a study of cytomegalovirus exposure and HLA in healthy donors. Findings and limits, study-wide: In terms of immune exposure information, only CMV serostatus was available. Later on, an analysis tied approximately 15,000 TCR beta sequences to HLA alleles at 0.05 false discovery rate. Likely technical artifact: a cluster of highly shared sequence variants. Sequencing depth roughly uniform across donors was assumed in presence/absence analyses.

The V and J ends lost 1 base and 2 bases respectively, with 18 bases between them. CDR3 length: 18 residues. The V gene's germline CDR1 is SEHNR and CDR2 FQNEAQ (reference sequence). To note about this clone: The antigen is undetermined.

13 Jbeta primers and 60 Vbeta primers were used for the PCR. Using immunoSEQ multiplex PCR, the repertoire was profiled, and TCRdb retains in-frame clones only, with some absent. The table counts 170,000 or so clones; around 1.9% lies in the top ten. This clonotype was sampled from a man between 25 and 39 years old in good health and CMV-seronegative. Sequenced sample: PBMCs. The J gene is TRBJ1-5, the V gene TRBV7-9; D call uncertain. The CDR3 nucleotides read TGTGCCAGCAGCTTAGGTACCTTTTCGGGTTATGGCAATCAGCCCCAGCATTTT. This gives the protein CASSLGTFSGYGNQPQHF.